This paragraph reports one TCR beta chain. These data come from a study of blood T cell repertoires in COVID-19. Some clones are missing from TCRdb's copy, which holds only in-frame ones; the method was immunoSEQ multiplex PCR. Found here are some 260,000 clones, about 88% of them singletons; the top ten hold about 4%. Trimming took 6 bases from V and 0 from J; bases not matched to a gene: 5. Germline V gene data show CDR1 as LGHDT and CDR2 as YNNKEL (reference sequence). The CDR3 is 17 amino acids. The sequence came from a man under 40 with acute COVID-19. The chain joins TRBV3-1 (or the pseudogene TRBV3-2) to TRBJ2-1; TRBD2 matches 13 bases. The specimen sequenced was PBMCs or T cells enriched from blood (not recorded which). The DNA of the CDR3 is TGTGCCAGCAGGCGGGGACTAGCGGGGAGCTCCTACAATGAGCAGTTCTTC. Amino acid sequence: CASRRGLAGSSYNEQFF.